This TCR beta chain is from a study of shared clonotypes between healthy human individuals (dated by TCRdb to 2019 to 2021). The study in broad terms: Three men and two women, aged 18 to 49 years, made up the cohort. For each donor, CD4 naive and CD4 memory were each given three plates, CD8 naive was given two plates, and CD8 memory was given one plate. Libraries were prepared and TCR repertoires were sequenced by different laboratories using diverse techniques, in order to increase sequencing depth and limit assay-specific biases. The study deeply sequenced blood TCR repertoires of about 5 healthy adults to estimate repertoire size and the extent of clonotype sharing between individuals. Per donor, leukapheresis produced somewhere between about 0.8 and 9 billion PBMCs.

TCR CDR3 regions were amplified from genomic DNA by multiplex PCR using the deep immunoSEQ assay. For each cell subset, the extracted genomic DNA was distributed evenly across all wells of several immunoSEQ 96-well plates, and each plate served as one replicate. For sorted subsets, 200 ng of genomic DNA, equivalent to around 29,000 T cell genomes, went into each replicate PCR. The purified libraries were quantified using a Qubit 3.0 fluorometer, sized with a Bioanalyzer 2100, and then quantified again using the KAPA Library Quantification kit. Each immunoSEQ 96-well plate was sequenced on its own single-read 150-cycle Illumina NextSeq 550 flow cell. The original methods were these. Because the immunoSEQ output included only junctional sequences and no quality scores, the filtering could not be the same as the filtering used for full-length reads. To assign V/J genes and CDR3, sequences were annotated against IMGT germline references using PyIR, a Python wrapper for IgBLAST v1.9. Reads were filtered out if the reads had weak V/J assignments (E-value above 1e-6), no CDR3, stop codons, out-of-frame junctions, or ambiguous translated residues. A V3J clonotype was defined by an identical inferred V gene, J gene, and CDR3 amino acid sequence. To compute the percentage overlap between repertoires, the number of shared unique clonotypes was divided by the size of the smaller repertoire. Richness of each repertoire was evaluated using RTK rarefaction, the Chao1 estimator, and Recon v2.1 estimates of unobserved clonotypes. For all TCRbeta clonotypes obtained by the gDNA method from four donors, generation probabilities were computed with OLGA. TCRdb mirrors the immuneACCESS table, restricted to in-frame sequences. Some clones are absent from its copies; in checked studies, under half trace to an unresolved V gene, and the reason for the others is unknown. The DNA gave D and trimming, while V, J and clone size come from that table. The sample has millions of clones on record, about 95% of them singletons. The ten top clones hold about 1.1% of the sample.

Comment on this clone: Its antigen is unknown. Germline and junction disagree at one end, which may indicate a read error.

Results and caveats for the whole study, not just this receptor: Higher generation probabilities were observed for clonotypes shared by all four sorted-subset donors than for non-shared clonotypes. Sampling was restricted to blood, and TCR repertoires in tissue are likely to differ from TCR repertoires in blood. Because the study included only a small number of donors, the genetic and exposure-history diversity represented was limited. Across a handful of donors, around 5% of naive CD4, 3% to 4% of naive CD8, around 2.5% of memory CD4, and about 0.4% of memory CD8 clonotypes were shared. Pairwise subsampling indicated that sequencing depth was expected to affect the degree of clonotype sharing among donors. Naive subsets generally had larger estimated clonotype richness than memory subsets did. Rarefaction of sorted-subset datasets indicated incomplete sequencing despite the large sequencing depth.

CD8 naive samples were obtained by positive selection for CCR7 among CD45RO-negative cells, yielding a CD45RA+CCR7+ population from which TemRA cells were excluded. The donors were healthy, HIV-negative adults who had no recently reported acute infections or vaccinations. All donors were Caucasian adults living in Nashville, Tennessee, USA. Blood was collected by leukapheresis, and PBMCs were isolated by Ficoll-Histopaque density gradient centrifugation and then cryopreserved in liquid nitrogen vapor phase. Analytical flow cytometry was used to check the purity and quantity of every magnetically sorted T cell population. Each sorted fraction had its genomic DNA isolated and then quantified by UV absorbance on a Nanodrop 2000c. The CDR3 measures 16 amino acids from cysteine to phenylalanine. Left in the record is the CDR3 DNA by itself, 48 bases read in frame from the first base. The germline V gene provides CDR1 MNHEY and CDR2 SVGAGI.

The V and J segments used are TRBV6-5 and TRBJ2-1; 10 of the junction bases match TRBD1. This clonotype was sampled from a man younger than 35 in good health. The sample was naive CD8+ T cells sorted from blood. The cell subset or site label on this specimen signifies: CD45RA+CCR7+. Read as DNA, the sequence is TGTGCCAGCAGCTACTCCGGGACAGGGGTCGGAAATGAGCAGTTCTTC. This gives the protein CASSYSGTGVGNEQFF.